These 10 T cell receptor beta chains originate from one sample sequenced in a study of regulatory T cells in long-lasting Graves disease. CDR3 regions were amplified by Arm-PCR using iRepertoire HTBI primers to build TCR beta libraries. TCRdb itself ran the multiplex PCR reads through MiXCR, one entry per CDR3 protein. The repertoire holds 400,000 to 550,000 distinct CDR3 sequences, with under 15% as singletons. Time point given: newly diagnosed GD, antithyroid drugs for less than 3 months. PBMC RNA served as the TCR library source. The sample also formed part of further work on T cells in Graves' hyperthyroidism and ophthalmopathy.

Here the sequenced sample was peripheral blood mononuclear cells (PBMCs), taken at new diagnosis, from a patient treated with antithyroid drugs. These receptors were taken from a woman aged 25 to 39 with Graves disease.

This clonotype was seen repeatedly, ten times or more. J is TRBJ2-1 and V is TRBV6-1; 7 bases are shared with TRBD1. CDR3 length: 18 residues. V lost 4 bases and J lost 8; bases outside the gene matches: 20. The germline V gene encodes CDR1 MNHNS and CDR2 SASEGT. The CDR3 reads CASSGEGGPPRWLYEQFF. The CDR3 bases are TGTGCCAGCAGTGGGGAAGGGGGCCCTCCTCGCTGGCTCTATGAGCAGTTCTTC.

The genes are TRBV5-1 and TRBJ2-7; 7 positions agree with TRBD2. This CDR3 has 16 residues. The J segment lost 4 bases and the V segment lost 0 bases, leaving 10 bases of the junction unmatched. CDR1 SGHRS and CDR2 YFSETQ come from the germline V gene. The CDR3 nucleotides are TGCGCCAGCAGCTTGGAGATGGGAGGGCCGGTATACGAGCAGTACTTC. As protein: CASSLEMGGPVYEQYF.

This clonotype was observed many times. The CDR3 reads CATSDFEGNEQFF. Written as DNA, the CDR3 is TGTGCCACCAGTGATTTCGAGGGAAATGAGCAGTTCTTC. This chain links TRBV24-1 with TRBJ2-1, with D tentatively TRBD2 (5 bases). Trimming took off 1 base at V and 7 bases at J, with 7 bases between the two ends. The CDR3 is 13 amino acids. CDR1 and CDR2 from the germline V gene are KGHDR and SFDVKD.

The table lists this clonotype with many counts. The CDR3 sequence: CASSQGRTVAPRGYTF. The CDR3 DNA follows: TGTGCCAGCAGCCAGGGTCGGACAGTCGCGCCCAGAGGCTACACCTTC. The V call is TRBV3-1, the J call TRBJ1-2; maybe TRBD1 (6 bases). The V end was cut by 3 bases, the J end by 8 bases, with 22 bases between. Per the germline V gene, CDR1 is LGHDT and CDR2 is YNNKEL (reference sequence). The CDR3 totals 16 residues.

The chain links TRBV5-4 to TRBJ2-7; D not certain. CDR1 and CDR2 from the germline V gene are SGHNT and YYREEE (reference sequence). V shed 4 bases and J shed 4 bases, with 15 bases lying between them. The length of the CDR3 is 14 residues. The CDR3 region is CASSPKSSSYEQYF. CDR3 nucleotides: TGTGCCAGCAGCCCCAAGTCGTCATCGTACGAGCAGTACTTC.

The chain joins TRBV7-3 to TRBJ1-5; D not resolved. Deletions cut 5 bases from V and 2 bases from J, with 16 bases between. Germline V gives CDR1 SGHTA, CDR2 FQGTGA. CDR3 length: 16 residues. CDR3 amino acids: CASSAGPPFRNQPQHF. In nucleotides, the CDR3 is TGTGCCAGCAGCGCCGGACCGCCCTTCCGCAATCAGCCCCAGCATTTT.

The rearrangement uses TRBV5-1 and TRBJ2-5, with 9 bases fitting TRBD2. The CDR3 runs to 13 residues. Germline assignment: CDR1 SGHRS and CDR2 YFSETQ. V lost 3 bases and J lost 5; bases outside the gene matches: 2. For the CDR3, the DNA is TGCGCCAGCAGCTCCACTAGCGGGGAGACCCAGTACTTC. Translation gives CASSSTSGETQYF.

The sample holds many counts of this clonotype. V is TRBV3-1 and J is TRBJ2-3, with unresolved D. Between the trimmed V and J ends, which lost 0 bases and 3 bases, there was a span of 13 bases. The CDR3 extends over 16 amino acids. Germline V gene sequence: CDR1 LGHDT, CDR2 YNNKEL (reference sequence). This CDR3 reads CASSQDGVLGTDTQYF. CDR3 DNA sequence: TGTGCCAGCAGCCAAGATGGGGTTTTGGGGACAGATACGCAGTATTTT.

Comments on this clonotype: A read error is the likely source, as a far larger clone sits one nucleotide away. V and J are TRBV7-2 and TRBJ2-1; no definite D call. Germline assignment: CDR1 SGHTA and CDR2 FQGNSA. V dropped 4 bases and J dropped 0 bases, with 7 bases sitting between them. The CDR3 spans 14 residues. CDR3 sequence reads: CASSSWSSYNEQFF. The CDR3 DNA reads TGTGCCAGCAGCTCCTGGAGCTCCTACAATGAGCAGTTCTTC.

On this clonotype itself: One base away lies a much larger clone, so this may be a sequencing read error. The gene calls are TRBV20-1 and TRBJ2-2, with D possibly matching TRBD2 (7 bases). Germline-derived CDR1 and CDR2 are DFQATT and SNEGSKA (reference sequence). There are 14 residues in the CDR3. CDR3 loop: CRALRGGSTGELFF. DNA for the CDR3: TGCAGGGCATTAAGGGGGGGGAGCACCGGGGAGCTGTTTTTT.